The 31 T cell receptor beta chains presented below share a single source sample, sequenced in a study of blood T cells in healthy people across ages (dated by TCRdb to the mid-2010s). The library was produced with 5' RACE. TCRdb lists the instrument as Illumina HiSeq 2500. A second PCR of about 6 to 11 cycles was performed with a sample-barcoded 5' primer and a J-beta primer mix. The raw public data were reprocessed by TCRdb itself: fastp quality trimming at Q25, MiXCR clonotype calling, in-frame beta chains only. All rows with the same CDR3 protein become a single entry with the most common DNA and genes. Within this sample are about 1.7 million distinct CDR3 sequences, with roughly 27% of them counted one time only. The ten largest clonotypes hold 7.7% of the sample. Source material: blood. All receptors derive from a young woman in good health.

This chain's CDR3 is CASSEALRGGTYNEQFF. The CDR3 nucleotides read TGTGCCAGCAGTGAAGCGCTTCGCGGGGGAACCTACAATGAGCAGTTCTTC. The chain links TRBV2 to TRBJ2-1, with TRBD2 matching 7 bases. The CDR3 contains 17 residues. The V gene's germline CDR1 is SNHLY and CDR2 FYNNEI. Germline trimming cut 0 bases from V and 2 bases from J; bases unmatched to any gene: 7. Variable domain in full (rest from reference TRBV2 and TRBJ2-1): EPEVTQTPSHQVTQMGQEVILRCVPISNHLYFYWYRQILGQKVEFLVSFYNNEISEKSEIFDDQFSVERPDGSNFTLKIRSTKLEDSAMYFCASSEALRGGTYNEQFFGPGTRLTVL.

In its sample, this clonotype was seen many times. This rearrangement joins TRBV20-1 to TRBJ2-7, with TRBD1 matching over 8 bases. V was clipped by 5 bases and J by 2 bases; unmatched bases: 11. The germline V gene encodes CDR1 DFQATT and CDR2 SNEGSKA (reference sequence). The CDR3 contains 15 residues. The CDR3 DNA is TGCAGTGCTCGCCCGGGACAGGAATATACCTACGAGCAGTACTTC. This encodes CSARPGQEYTYEQYF.

The table lists this clonotype with a few counts. J is TRBJ2-1 and V is TRBV20-1; D assignment may be TRBD1 or TRBD2 (6 bases each). V was shortened by 0 bases and J by 0 bases, with 15 bases between the two germline ends. Germline values: CDR1 DFQATT, CDR2 SNEGSKA (reference sequence). This CDR3 contains 17 residues. The CDR3 is CSARDARSGASYNEQFF. As DNA, the CDR3 is TGCAGTGCTAGAGATGCGAGGTCGGGGGCCTCCTACAATGAGCAGTTCTTC.

This clonotype turned up a few times. V is TRBV20-1 and J is TRBJ2-3; possibly TRBD2 for D (5 bases). The CDR3 runs to 12 residues. The germline V gene encodes CDR1 DFQATT and CDR2 SNEGSKA (reference sequence). V lost 0 bases and J 6 bases, leaving 7 bases between the germline ends. The CDR3 DNA is TGCAGTGCTAGAGATACGGGGGATACGCAGTATTTT. Its protein is CSARDTGDTQYF.

Many counts were recorded for this clonotype. The rearrangement joins TRBV7-9 to TRBJ2-7; D is unclear. Germline CDR1 SEHNR, CDR2 FQNEAQ (reference sequence). The CDR3 length is 13 residues. The V and J ends lost 1 base and 5 bases respectively, with 9 bases between them. CDR3 nucleotide sequence: TGTGCCAGCAGCTTAGGCAAGTACCACGAGCAGTACTTC. This translates into CASSLGKYHEQYF.

This clonotype was picked up many times. The rearrangement joins TRBV20-1 to TRBJ2-1, with D possibly TRBD2 on 6 matching bases. Germline V gives CDR1 DFQATT, CDR2 SNEGSKA (reference sequence). The CDR3 has 15 residues. Trimming shortened V by 1 base and J by 6 bases, and 16 bases separated the two germline ends. The CDR3 sequence: CSARVPGRSFNEQFF. The CDR3 bases are TGCAGTGCTAGAGTTCCAGGGAGGAGTTTCAATGAGCAGTTCTTC.

This clonotype occurred a few times. The chain joins TRBV6-5 to TRBJ1-2; D perhaps matches TRBD1 (5 bases). Germline CDR1 MNHEY, CDR2 SVGAGI. The CDR3 totals 14 residues. V was clipped by 10 bases and J by 0 bases, with 15 bases between them. The chain's CDR3 is CATKGAAANYGYTF. The CDR3 nucleotides read TGTGCCACCAAAGGGGCAGCCGCTAACTATGGCTACACCTTC.

As regards this clonotype: One end of the junction does not line up with germline, which may come from a read error. The chain recombines TRBV27 with TRBJ2-4; the match to TRBD2 covers 8 bases. The J call may be incorrect, as the DNA end agrees better with TRBJ2-7. This CDR3 is 15 amino acids long. The germline gives CDR1 MNHEY, CDR2 SMNVEV (reference sequence). This CDR3 reads CASSLQLADSNEQYF. The DNA of the CDR3 is TGTGCCAGCAGCTTACAACTAGCGGACTCCAACGAGCAGTACTTC.

The chain uses TRBV6-5 and TRBJ2-1; no firm D call. Germline V gene sequence: CDR1 MNHEY, CDR2 SVGAGI. The ends were cut back, 6 bases at V and 6 bases at J, with 15 bases in the middle. The length of the CDR3 is 14 residues. The CDR3 is CASRRRRAINEQFF. CDR3 sequence (DNA): TGTGCCAGCAGGCGACGCCGGGCCATCAATGAGCAGTTCTTC.

This clonotype occurred a few times. The chain recombines TRBV29-1 with TRBJ2-3; D not resolved. The V end lost 4 bases, the J end lost 0 bases, and 14 bases lay between the germline ends. Germline CDR1 and CDR2: SQVTM and ANQGSEA. The length of the CDR3 is 15 residues. The CDR3 DNA reads TGCAGCGTTGCCATGGGCGGCCCTAGCACAGATACGCAGTATTTT. This codes for CSVAMGGPSTDTQYF.

This clonotype was seen a handful of times. This rearrangement joins TRBV12-3 or TRBV12-4 to TRBJ2-1, with D tentatively TRBD1 or TRBD2 (6 bases each). Trimming removed 7 bases from V and 1 base from J, with 17 bases in between. The CDR3 sequence is 16 residues long. The CDR3: CASKAHRAGSYNEQFF. The CDR3 coding sequence is TGTGCCAGCAAAGCCCACAGGGCGGGGTCCTACAATGAGCAGTTCTTC.

J is TRBJ2-1 and V is TRBV20-1; 13 nucleotides agree with TRBD2. Germline V CDR1 and CDR2: DFQATT, SNEGSKA (reference sequence). CDR3 size: 14 residues. V lost 6 bases to trimming and J lost 8 bases; unmatched junction nucleotides: 7. The CDR3 DNA is TGCAGTGCCCGGACTAGCGGGAGTGCCTATGAGCAGTTCTTC. The encoded protein is CSARTSGSAYEQFF.

The V call is TRBV24-1, the J call TRBJ2-1; no clear D. The CDR3 runs 13 residues. The V gene lost 3 bases and the J gene lost 6 bases, with 8 bases spanning the gap. From germline, CDR1 is KGHDR and CDR2 SFDVKD. CDR3 sequence: CATSDPNRNEQFF. The DNA of the CDR3 is TGTGCCACCAGTGATCCGAATCGCAATGAGCAGTTCTTC.

The chain joins TRBV6-5 to TRBJ1-2; D is possibly TRBD1 (5 bases). Germline V CDR1 and CDR2: MNHEY, SVGAGI. Between the trimmed V and J ends, which lost 3 bases and 7 bases, there was a span of 15 bases. The CDR3 runs to 14 residues. The CDR3 protein is CASSYWGGERGYTF. CDR3 in DNA: TGTGCCAGCAGTTATTGGGGAGGGGAGCGTGGCTACACCTTC.

This clonotype was observed at least ten times. The chain recombines TRBV7-9 with TRBJ2-7, with no clear D. Per the germline V gene, CDR1 is SEHNR and CDR2 is FQNEAQ (reference sequence). CDR3 size: 10 residues. Trimming took 1 base from V and 5 from J, leaving 0 bases between them. The CDR3 here is CASSLDEQYF. The CDR3 DNA is TGTGCCAGCAGCTTAGACGAGCAGTACTTC.

The chain is built from TRBV10-3 and TRBJ1-2, with a weak D call TRBD1 (5 bases). The CDR3 consists of 13 residues. From germline, CDR1 is ENHRY and CDR2 SYGVKD. Trimming stripped 7 bases from V and 2 bases from J, with 11 bases between. The CDR3 nucleotides are TGTGCCATCAAGTCTGGACAAAACTATGGCTACACCTTC. Amino acid sequence: CAIKSGQNYGYTF.

J is TRBJ2-6 and V is TRBV2; D remains ambiguous. The CDR3 runs 17 residues. V lost 7 bases to trimming and J lost 0 bases, with 16 bases between them. Per germline, CDR1 SNHLY and CDR2 FYNNEI. The CDR3 is CASIRQYITSGANVLTF. As DNA, the CDR3 is TGTGCCAGCATACGTCAGTACATAACCTCTGGGGCCAACGTCCTGACTTTC.

This clonotype was observed at least ten times. V gene TRBV4-2 combines with J gene TRBJ2-1, with TRBD1 as a possible D gene (5 bases). The germline CDR1 and CDR2 sequences are LGHNA and YNFKEQ. The CDR3 sequence is 13 residues long. The V end lost 6 bases, the J end lost 6 bases, and 12 bases lay between the germline ends. CDR3 in DNA: TGTGCCAGCAGTTGGGGCATGGGCAATGAGCAGTTCTTC. Amino acid sequence: CASSWGMGNEQFF.

A word on this clonotype: This may be a read error, as it is one base from a much larger clone. This chain uses TRBV20-1 with TRBJ2-4, with D tentatively TRBD2 (6 bases). The DNA end lines up better with TRBJ2-7; the J call may be wrong. This CDR3 comprises 14 residues. The germline CDR1 and CDR2 sequences are DFQATT and SNEGSKA (reference sequence). The CDR3 reads CSARVTGVDYEQYF. The CDR3, as DNA: TGCAGTGCTAGAGTGACGGGAGTCGACTACGAGCAGTACTTC.

The V call is TRBV6-6, the J call TRBJ2-5, with D perhaps matching TRBD2 (6 bases). This CDR3 region has 14 residues. V was clipped by 7 bases and J by 5 bases, with 17 bases between them. Per germline, CDR1 MNHNY and CDR2 SVGAGI (reference sequence). CDR3 region: CASTLRGSRETQYF. Here the CDR3 DNA reads TGTGCCAGCACTCTACGGGGGTCTCGGGAGACCCAGTACTTC.

The CDR3 sequence: CASSVATGRFDEQYF. The CDR3 region has the DNA TGTGCCAGCAGCGTAGCTACCGGGCGTTTCGACGAGCAGTACTTC. The chain is built from TRBV9 and TRBJ2-5; D remains unclear. The J call is doubtful: the DNA matches TRBJ2-7 better. CDR1 and CDR2 (germline): SGDLS, YYNGEE. This CDR3 is 15 amino acids long.

The chain carries TRBV6-2 or TRBV6-3 and TRBJ2-4; D is uncertain. This CDR3 spans 17 amino acids. Germline V gene data show CDR1 as MNHEY and CDR2 as SVGEGT. V was cut by 1 base and J by 0 bases, with 13 bases left in between. The CDR3 spells CASSYFGASLAKNIQYF. Written as DNA, the CDR3 is TGTGCCAGCAGTTACTTCGGCGCGTCCCTAGCCAAAAACATTCAGTACTTC.

This clonotype was observed a few times. The V and J genes are TRBV13 and TRBJ2-1; no clear D gene. This CDR3 is built from 15 residues. Germline V lookup: CDR1 PRHDT, CDR2 FYEKMQ (reference sequence). Between the trimmed V and J ends, which lost 0 bases and 5 bases, there was a span of 11 bases. The CDR3 is CASSLGTSSHNEQFF. The DNA of the CDR3 is TGTGCCAGCAGCTTAGGGACCTCATCCCACAATGAGCAGTTCTTC.

Concerning this clonotype itself: One end of the junction is discordant with germline, which a read error may explain. The chain couples TRBV5-1 to TRBJ2-6, with a possible D match to TRBD2 (6 bases). CDR3 length: 16 residues. Germline lookup yields CDR1 SGHRS and CDR2 YFSETQ. As DNA, the CDR3 is TGCGCCAGCAGCTTCCCTAGCGCCTCTGGTGCCAACGTCCTGACTTTC. It encodes CASSFPSASGANVLTF.

This rearrangement joins TRBV27 to TRBJ2-7; the D gene is possibly TRBD2 (6 bases). Trimming removed 8 bases from V and 3 bases from J, with 17 bases in between. Germline CDR1 is MNHEY and CDR2 is SMNVEV (reference sequence). The CDR3 has 14 residues. Here the CDR3 reads CASGSVRENYEQYF. Written as DNA, the CDR3 is TGTGCCAGCGGATCCGTTCGGGAGAACTACGAGCAGTACTTC.

As to this clonotype: This may stem from a read error, because a much larger clone lies one nucleotide away. V usage is TRBV5-1 and J usage is TRBJ2-7; TRBD2 might be the D (5 bases). Germline lookup yields CDR1 SGHRS and CDR2 YFSETQ. V was shortened by 5 bases and J by 7 bases, with 22 bases between the two germline ends. The CDR3 totals 15 residues. The CDR3 is CASSESTNGPGEQYF. The CDR3 bases are TGCGCCAGCAGTGAATCGACTAACGGGCCGGGAGAGCAGTACTTC.

This clonotype was counted between two and nine times. This may arise from a read error, as a much more abundant clone is one base away. This chain connects TRBV29-1 to TRBJ2-5; 7 nucleotides agree with TRBD1. The CDR3 length is 14 residues. Germline V CDR1 and CDR2: SQVTM, ANQGSEA. The CDR3 protein is CGARPGQHQETQYF. CDR3 nucleotides: TGCGGCGCAAGACCGGGACAGCATCAAGAGACCCAGTACTTC.

The gene calls are TRBV4-1 and TRBJ1-1; TRBD1 matches at 7 bases. Trimming at V came to 4 bases and at J to 1 base, leaving 9 bases not matched to a gene. Germline loops: CDR1 MGHRA, CDR2 YSYEKL. The CDR3 loop spans 16 amino acids. Here the CDR3 DNA reads TGCGCCAGCAGCCTGGGGCCAGGGGGAAGGAACACTGAAGCTTTCTTT. Translating gives CASSLGPGGRNTEAFF.

Note on this clonotype: A much larger clone sits a single nucleotide away, making a read error possible. V and J are TRBV5-1 and TRBJ2-5; unclear D gene. This CDR3 is 14 amino acids long. CDR1 is SGHRS and CDR2 is YFSETQ in the germline V gene. The CDR3 protein is CAGSSSTLQETQYF. The CDR3 nucleotides read TGCGCCGGCAGCTCATCCACACTCCAAGAGACCCAGTACTTC.

This clonotype was seen only a few times. The chain carries TRBV20-1 and TRBJ2-6, with D maybe TRBD1 (6 bases). V lost 1 base, J lost 0 bases, and 10 bases lay in between. Germline values: CDR1 DFQATT, CDR2 SNEGSKA (reference sequence). The CDR3 sequence is 16 residues long. The CDR3 nucleotides read TGCAGTGCTAGAGGCAGGGGCAGCTCTGGGGCCAACGTCCTGACTTTC. It yields the protein CSARGRGSSGANVLTF.

This clonotype has a handful of counts. The genes are TRBV11-2 and TRBJ2-3; TRBD1 might be the D (6 bases). This CDR3 region has 15 residues. The germline V gene has CDR1 SGHAT and CDR2 FQNNGV. Trimming removed 6 bases from V and 1 base from J, with 14 bases in between. Here the CDR3 reads CASRSIAGGTDTQYF. DNA for the CDR3: TGTGCCAGCAGATCAATAGCAGGGGGCACAGATACGCAGTATTTT.